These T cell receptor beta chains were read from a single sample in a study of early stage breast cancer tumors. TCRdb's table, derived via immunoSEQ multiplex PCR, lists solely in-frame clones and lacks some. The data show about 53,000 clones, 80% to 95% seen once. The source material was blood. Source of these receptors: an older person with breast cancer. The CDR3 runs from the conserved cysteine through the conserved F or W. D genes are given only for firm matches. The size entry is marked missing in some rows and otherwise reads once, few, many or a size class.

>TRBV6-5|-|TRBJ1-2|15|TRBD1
TGTGCCAGCAGTTACGACAGGGGAGTAACCTATGGCTACACCTTC
CASSYDRGVTYGYTF
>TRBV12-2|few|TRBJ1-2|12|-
TGTGCAAGTCGCCCCCTTGGGCATGGCTACACCTTC
CASRPLGHGYTF
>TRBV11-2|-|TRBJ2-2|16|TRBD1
TGTGCCAGCAGCCCGGACAGGAGCATCTACACCGGGGAGCTGTTTTTT
CASSPDRSIYTGELFF
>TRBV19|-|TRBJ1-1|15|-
TGTGCCAGTAGCACTACCTTTGGACAGAACACTGAAGCTTTCTTT
CASSTTFGQNTEAFF
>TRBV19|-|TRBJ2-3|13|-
TGTGCCAGTAGGACAGTGGCCACAGATACGCAGTATTTT
CASRTVATDTQYF
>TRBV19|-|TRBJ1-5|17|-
TGTGCCAGTAGTATAGGTGCTGGCCTCAGGGCCGCCGAGCCCCAGCATTTT
CASSIGAGLRAAEPQHF
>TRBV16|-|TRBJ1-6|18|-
TGTGCCAGCAGCCCTCCCCCCTCGCAGGGCTCTATTAATTCACCCCTCCACTTT
CASSPPPSQGSINSPLHF
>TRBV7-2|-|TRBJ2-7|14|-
TGTGCCAGCAGCCCACAGGTTACCTCCTACGAGCAGTACTTC
CASSPQVTSYEQYF
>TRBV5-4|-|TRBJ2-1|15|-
TGTGCCAGCAGCTTGGAGACAGCTTCCTACAATGAGCAGTTCTTC
CASSLETASYNEQFF
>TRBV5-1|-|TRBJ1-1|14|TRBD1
TGCGCCAGCAGCTTGAGACAGGGGGGCACTGAAGCTTTCTTT
CASSLRQGGTEAFF
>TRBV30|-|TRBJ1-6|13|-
TGTGCCTGGACCCAACGGGAGGGTTCACCCCTCCACTTT
CAWTQREGSPLHF
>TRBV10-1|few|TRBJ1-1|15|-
TGCGCCAGCAGTGAGTATCCGGGATCCCCCACTGAAGCTTTCTTT
CASSEYPGSPTEAFF
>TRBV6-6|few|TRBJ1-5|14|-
TGTGCCAGCAGTTCAGACAGGAAGGTACAGCCCCAGCATTTT
CASSSDRKVQPQHF
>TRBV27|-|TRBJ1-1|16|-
TGTGCCAGCAGTTCATATACAGGGAATTTTGGCACTGAAGCTTTCTTT
CASSSYTGNFGTEAFF
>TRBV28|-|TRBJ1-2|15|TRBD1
TGTGCCAGCAGTTTAAGTCGAGGGGGCGTATACGGCTACACCTTC
CASSLSRGGVYGYTF
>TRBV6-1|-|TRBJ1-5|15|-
TGTGCCAGCGGCAGGGGACCCTATAGCAATCAGCCCCAGCATTTT
CASGRGPYSNQPQHF
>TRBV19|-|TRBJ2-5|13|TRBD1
TGTGCCAGTAGTAGGACAGGGGATGAGACCCAGTACTTC
CASSRTGDETQYF
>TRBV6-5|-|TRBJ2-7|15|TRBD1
TGTGCCAGCAGTTGGACGGGGACAGGGGGCTACGAGCAGTACTTC
CASSWTGTGGYEQYF
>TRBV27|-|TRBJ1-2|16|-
TGTGCCAGCAGTTTTGCAGACAGGATGAGGGGCTCTGGCTACACCTTC
CASSFADRMRGSGYTF
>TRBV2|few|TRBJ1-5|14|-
TGTGCCAGCAGTGAAGCGGGAGGGCATCAGCCCCAGCATTTT
CASSEAGGHQPQHF
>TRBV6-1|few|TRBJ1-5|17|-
TGTGCCAGCAGTGAGGGCATTGCGATATATAGCAATCAGCCCCAGCATTTT
CASSEGIAIYSNQPQHF
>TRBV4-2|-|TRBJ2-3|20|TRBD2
TGTGCCAGCAGCAGTCCCGGGACTAGCGGGAGTTTGTCTAGCACAGATACGCAGTATTTT
CASSSPGTSGSLSSTDTQYF
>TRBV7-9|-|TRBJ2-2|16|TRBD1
TGTGCCAGCAGCTTAGCGGCAGGGGGTAACACCGGGGAGCTGTTTTTT
CASSLAAGGNTGELFF
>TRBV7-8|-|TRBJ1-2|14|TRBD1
TGTGCCAGCAGCTTTTGGACAGGGGGAAGTGGCTACACCTTC
CASSFWTGGSGYTF
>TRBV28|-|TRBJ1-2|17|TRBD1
TGTGCCAGCAGACCGACAGGGAAGGGGCAAAAAGACTATGGCTACACCTTC
CASRPTGKGQKDYGYTF
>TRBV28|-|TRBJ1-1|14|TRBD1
TGTGCCAGCAGTTCCGGACAGGGGTTTACTGAAGCTTTCTTT
CASSSGQGFTEAFF
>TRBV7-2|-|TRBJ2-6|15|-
TGTGCCAGCAGCTTAGACGTAAGCGGGGCCAACGTCCTGACTTTC
CASSLDVSGANVLTF
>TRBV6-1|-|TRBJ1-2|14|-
TGTGCCAGCAGCGGGGGACGTCTCCCTCCGGGCTACACCTTC
CASSGGRLPPGYTF
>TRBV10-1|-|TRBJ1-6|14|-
TGCGCCAGCAGTGAGTCGGCGGCCTGGTCACCCCTCCACTTT
CASSESAAWSPLHF
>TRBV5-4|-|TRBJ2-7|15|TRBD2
TGTGCCAGCAGCCCTGGGGGGAGGGAAGCCTACGAGCAGTACTTC
CASSPGGREAYEQYF
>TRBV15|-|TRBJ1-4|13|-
TGTGCCACCAGCAGAGATCTAACCGAAAAACTGTTTTTT
CATSRDLTEKLFF
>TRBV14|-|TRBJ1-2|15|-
TGTGCCAGCAGCCAAGGGGGGGGCTCGGTCTATGGCTACACCTTC
CASSQGGGSVYGYTF
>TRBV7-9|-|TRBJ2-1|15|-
TGTGCCAGCAGCTTGGCGGGGTCGACCTACAATGAGCAGTTCTTC
CASSLAGSTYNEQFF
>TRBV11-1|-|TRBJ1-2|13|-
TGTGCCAGCAGCTCCCTAAGGAGGCCCGGCTACACCTTC
CASSSLRRPGYTF
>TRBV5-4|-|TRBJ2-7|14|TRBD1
TGTGCCAGCAGCCGTGGGACAGCGTCCTACGAGCAGTACTTC
CASSRGTASYEQYF
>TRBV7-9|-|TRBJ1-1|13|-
TGTGCCAGCAGCTTAAAGGCAGGAACTGAAGCTTTCTTT
CASSLKAGTEAFF
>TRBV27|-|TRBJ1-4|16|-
TGTGCCAGCAGTCCGAGCCGACAGTTAGCTAATGAAAAACTGTTTTTT
CASSPSRQLANEKLFF
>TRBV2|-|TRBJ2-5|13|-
TGTGCCAGCAGTGGGCAGTTCCAAGAGACCCAGTACTTC
CASSGQFQETQYF
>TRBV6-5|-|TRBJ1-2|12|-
TGTGCCAGCAGCAGAGCGACGGGTGGCTACACCTTC
CASSRATGGYTF
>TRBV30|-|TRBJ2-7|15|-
TGTGCCTGGACCCAAGAACCCCGAGACAGCTACGAGCAGTACTTC
CAWTQEPRDSYEQYF
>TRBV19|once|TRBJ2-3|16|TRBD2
TGTGCCAGTAGTCCGGGACTAGCGGGGGGGAGAGGTACGCAGTATTTT
CASSPGLAGGRGTQYF
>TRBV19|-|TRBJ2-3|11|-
TGTGCCAGTAGCGCAGCAGATACGCAGTATTTT
CASSAADTQYF
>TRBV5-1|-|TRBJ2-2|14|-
TGCGCCAGCAGGCGGGACTCTGACACCGGGGAGCTGTTTTTT
CASRRDSDTGELFF
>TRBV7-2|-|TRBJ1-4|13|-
TGTGCCAGCAGCTTAACCCGGAATGAAAAACTGTTTTTT
CASSLTRNEKLFF
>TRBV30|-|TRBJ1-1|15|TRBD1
TGTGCCTGGAGTCTAACAGGGGCTCCGAGCACTGAAGCTTTCTTT
CAWSLTGAPSTEAFF
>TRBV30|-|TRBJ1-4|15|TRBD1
TGTGCCTGGAGTCAGGGGGGACCAACTAATGAAAAACTGTTTTTT
CAWSQGGPTNEKLFF
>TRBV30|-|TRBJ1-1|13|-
TGTGCCACCCTGGGCCGTTTGAACACTGAAGCTTTCTTT
CATLGRLNTEAFF
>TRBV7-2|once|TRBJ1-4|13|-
TGTGCCAGCAGCTTGCAGGTGTATGAAAAACTGTTTTTT
CASSLQVYEKLFF
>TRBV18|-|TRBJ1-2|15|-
TGTGCCAGCTCACCCCAAGTCAGGGATCCCCTTGGCTACACCTTC
CASSPQVRDPLGYTF
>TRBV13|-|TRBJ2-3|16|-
TGTGCCAGCAGCTCAGGGGCACGCCAAAGGAGAGATACGCAGTATTTT
CASSSGARQRRDTQYF
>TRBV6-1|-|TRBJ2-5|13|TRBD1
TGTGCCAGCGGACCGGACAGGGCGGAGACCCAGTACTTC
CASGPDRAETQYF
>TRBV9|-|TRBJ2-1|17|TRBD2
TGTGCCAGCAGCGTAGATAGCGGGGGGGCGGATCGAAATGAGCAGTTCTTC
CASSVDSGGADRNEQFF
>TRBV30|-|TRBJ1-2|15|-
TGTGCCTGGAGTGTACAAGGGAGTGGGGACTATGGCTACACCTTC
CAWSVQGSGDYGYTF
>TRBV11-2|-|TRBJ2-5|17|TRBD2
TGTGCCAGCAGCCCCGGGACTAGCGGGGGGTCCCAAGAGACCCAGTACTTC
CASSPGTSGGSQETQYF
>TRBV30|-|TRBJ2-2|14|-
TGTGCCTGGAGGGGCAGCAAGTGGTCCGGGGAGCTGTTTTTT
CAWRGSKWSGELFF
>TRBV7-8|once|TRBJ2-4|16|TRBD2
TGTGCCAGCAGCTTAGGCCTAGCGGGGGCTCAAAACATTCAGTACTTC
CASSLGLAGAQNIQYF
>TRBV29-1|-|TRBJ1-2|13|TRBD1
TGCAGCGTGCCGGGACAGGGGGCACATGGCTACACCTTC
CSVPGQGAHGYTF
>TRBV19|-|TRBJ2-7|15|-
TGTGCCAGTAGTAACCCCAGGGAACCCCTCTACGAGCAGTACTTC
CASSNPREPLYEQYF
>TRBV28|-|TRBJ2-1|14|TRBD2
TGTGCCAGCAGTCCCGGACTAGCGGTTGGTAGGGTGTTCTTC
CASSPGLAVGRVFF